The subject of this entry is one TCR beta chain. The V end was cut by 10 bases, the J end by 1 base, with 8 bases between. Germline V gene data show CDR1 as SGHAT and CDR2 as FQDESV (reference sequence). The CDR3 totals 13 residues. This sample was included in a study of blood T cell repertoires in COVID-19. Clones were sequenced by immunoSEQ multiplex PCR, and TCRdb holds only the in-frame ones, with some missing. The sample yields 55,000 to 65,000 clones, approximately 91% seen once. Sample: peripheral blood. V usage is TRBV11-1 and J usage is TRBJ1-6, with TRBD1 as a possible D gene (6 bases). This receptor was taken from a human donor in a cohort sampled during active COVID-19. For the CDR3, the DNA is TGTGCCACACAGGGATCCTATAATTCACCCCTCCACTTT. Encoded protein: CATQGSYNSPLHF.